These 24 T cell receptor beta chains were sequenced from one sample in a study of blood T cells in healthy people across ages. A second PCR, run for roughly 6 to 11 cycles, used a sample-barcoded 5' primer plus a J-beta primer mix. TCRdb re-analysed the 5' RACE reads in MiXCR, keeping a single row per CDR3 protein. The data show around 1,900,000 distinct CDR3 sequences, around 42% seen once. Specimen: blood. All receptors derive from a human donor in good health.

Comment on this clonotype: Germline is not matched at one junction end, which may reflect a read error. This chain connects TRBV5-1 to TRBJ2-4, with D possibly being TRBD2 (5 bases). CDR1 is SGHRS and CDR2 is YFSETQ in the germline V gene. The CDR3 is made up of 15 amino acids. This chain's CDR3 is CASSFRDRAKNVQYF. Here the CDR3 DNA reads TGCGCCAGCAGCTTTCGGGATCGGGCCAAAAACGTTCAGTACTTC.

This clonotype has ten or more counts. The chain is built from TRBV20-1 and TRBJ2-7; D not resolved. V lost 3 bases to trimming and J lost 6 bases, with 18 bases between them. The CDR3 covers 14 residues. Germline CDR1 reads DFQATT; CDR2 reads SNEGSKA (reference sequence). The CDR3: CSASAAGDFGEQYF. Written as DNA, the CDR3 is TGCAGTGCTAGCGCCGCTGGGGATTTCGGCGAGCAGTACTTC.

The DNA of the CDR3 is TGTGCCAGCAGCTGGGCTGCGGTTTTAGCGGGGGGCCGATTTTTTTACAATGAGCAGTTCTTC. This gives the protein CASSWAAVLAGGRFFYNEQFF. V gene TRBV5-6 combines with J gene TRBJ2-1; the match to TRBD2 covers 10 bases. The germline CDR1 and CDR2 sequences are SGHDT and YYEEEE. The junction had 22 bases not matched to a gene; V was cut back by 3 bases and J by 4 bases. The CDR3 spans 21 residues.

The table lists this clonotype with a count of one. The chain's CDR3 is CASSLGLHYEQFF. In DNA, the CDR3 is TGTGCCAGCAGCTTAGGGTTGCATTATGAGCAGTTCTTC. This chain uses TRBV11-2 with TRBJ2-1; D gene uncertain. The ends were cut back, 1 base at V and 8 bases at J, with 9 bases in the middle. Germline loops: CDR1 SGHAT, CDR2 FQNNGV. The CDR3 runs to 13 residues.

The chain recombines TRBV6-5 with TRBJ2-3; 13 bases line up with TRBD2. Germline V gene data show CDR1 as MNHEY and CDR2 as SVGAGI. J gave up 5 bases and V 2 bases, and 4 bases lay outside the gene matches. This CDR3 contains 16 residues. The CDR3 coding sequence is TGTGCCAGCAGTTACAGGACTAGCGGGGGAAGAGATACGCAGTATTTT. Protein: CASSYRTSGGRDTQYF.

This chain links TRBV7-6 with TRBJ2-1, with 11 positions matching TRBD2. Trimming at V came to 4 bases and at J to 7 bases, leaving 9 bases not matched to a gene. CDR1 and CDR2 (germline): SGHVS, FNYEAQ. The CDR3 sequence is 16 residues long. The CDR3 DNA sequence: TGTGCCAGCAGCTACCGTGTAGCGGGGGGGCAGAATGAGCAGTTCTTC. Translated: CASSYRVAGGQNEQFF.

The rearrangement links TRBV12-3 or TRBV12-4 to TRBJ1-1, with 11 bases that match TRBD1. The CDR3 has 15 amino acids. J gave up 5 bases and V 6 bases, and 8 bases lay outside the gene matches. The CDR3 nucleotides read TGTGCCAGCAGCCGAGGGACAGGGGGAGAGACTGAAGCTTTCTTT. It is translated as CASSRGTGGETEAFF.

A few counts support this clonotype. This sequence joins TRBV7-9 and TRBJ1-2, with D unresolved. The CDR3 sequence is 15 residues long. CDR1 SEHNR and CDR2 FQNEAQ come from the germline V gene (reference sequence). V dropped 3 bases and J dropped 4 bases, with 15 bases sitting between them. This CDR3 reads CASSFVREFIYGYTF. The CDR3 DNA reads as TGTGCCAGCAGCTTCGTGAGAGAGTTCATCTATGGCTACACCTTC.

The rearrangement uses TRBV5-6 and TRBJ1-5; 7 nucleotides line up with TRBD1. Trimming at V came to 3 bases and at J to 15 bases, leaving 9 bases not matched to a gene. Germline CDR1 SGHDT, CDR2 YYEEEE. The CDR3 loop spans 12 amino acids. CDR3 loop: CASSSSKGALHF. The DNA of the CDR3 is TGTGCCAGCAGCTCCTCCAAGGGGGCCCTGCATTTT.

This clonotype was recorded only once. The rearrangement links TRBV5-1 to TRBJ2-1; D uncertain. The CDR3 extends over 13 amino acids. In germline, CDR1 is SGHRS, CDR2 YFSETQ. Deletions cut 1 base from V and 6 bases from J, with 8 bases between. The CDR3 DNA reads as TGCGCCAGCAGCTTGTCCAAAGGCAATGAGCAGTTCTTC. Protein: CASSLSKGNEQFF. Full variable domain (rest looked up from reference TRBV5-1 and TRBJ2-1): KAGVTQTPRYLIKTRGQQVTLSCSPISGHRSVSWYQQTPGQGLQFLFEYFSETQRNKGNFPGRFSGRQFSNSRSEMNVSTLELGDSALYLCASSLSKGNEQFFGPGTRLTVL.

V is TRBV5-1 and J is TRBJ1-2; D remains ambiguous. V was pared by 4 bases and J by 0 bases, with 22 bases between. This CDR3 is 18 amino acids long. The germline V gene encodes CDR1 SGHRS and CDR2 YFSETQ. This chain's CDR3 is CASSGYVGAFLPNYGYTF. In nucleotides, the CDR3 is TGCGCCAGCAGCGGGTATGTTGGAGCGTTCCTCCCTAACTATGGCTACACCTTC.

CDR3 in DNA: TGCAGCGTTGGTCCGGGTCAGACCAACTATGGCTACACCTTC. This encodes CSVGPGQTNYGYTF. The rearrangement uses TRBV29-1 and TRBJ1-2; no reliable D call. Trimming shortened V by 4 bases and J by 2 bases, and 14 bases separated the two germline ends. Per germline, CDR1 SQVTM and CDR2 ANQGSEA. The CDR3 totals 14 residues.

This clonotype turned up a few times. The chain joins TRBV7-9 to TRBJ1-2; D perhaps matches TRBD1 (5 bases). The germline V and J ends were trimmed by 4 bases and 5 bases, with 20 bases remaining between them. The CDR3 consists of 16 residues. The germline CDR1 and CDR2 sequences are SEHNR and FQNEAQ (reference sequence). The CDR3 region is CASSSPRGQEVYGYTF. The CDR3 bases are TGTGCCAGCAGCTCCCCCCGAGGACAAGAAGTTTATGGCTACACCTTC.

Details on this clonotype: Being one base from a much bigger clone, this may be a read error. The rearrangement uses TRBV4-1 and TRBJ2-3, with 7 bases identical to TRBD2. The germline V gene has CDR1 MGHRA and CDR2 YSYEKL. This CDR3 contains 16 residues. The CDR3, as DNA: TGCGCCAGCGGCCAAGCGAAGCGGGGTGGCGCAGATACGCAGTATTTT. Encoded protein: CASGQAKRGGADTQYF.

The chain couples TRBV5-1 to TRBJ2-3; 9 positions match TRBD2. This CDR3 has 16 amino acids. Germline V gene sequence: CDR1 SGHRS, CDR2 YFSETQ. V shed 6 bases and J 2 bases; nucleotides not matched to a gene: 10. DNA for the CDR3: TGCGCCAGCACAACTGGTAGCGGGGGATTCACAGATACGCAGTATTTT. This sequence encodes CASTTGSGGFTDTQYF.

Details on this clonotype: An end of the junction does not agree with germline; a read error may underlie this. CDR3 sequence (DNA): TGTGCCAGCAGCTTAGTTGGGACATTTCTCGTCTTC. Its protein is CASSLVGTFLVF. The genes are TRBV11-2 and TRBJ2-1; maybe TRBD1 (6 bases). The CDR3 covers 12 residues. Looked up from germline, CDR1 is SGHAT and CDR2 is FQNNGV.

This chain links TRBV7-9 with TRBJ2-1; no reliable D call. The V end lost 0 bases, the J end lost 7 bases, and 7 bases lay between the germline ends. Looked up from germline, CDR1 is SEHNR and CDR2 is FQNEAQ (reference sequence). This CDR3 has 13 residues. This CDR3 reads CASSLAMGNEQFF. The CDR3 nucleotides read TGTGCCAGCAGCTTAGCGATGGGAAATGAGCAGTTCTTC.

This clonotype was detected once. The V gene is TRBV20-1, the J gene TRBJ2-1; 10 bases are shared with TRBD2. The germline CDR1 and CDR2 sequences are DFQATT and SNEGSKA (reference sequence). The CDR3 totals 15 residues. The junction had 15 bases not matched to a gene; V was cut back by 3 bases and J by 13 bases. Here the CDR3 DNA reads TGCAGTGCTAGGGCTAGCGGGGGACAATGGGAGACCCAGTTCTTC. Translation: CSARASGGQWETQFF.

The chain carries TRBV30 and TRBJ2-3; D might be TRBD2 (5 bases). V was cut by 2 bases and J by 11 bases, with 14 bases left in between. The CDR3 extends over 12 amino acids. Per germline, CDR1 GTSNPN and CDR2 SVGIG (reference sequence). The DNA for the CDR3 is TGTGCCTGGAGTATCACGGGGAAACAGCAGTATTTT. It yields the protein CAWSITGKQQYF.

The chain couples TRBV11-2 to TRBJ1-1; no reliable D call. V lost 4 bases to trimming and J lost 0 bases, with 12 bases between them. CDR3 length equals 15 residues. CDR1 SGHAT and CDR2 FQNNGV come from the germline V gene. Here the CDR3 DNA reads TGTGCCAGCAGCTGGAGTGCACGGGTGAACACTGAAGCTTTCTTT. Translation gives CASSWSARVNTEAFF.

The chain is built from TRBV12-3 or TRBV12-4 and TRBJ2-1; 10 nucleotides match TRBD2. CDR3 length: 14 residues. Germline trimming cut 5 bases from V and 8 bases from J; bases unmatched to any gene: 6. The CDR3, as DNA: TGTGCCAGCAGTGGACTAGCGGAGAGTGATGAGCAGTTCTTC. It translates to CASSGLAESDEQFF.

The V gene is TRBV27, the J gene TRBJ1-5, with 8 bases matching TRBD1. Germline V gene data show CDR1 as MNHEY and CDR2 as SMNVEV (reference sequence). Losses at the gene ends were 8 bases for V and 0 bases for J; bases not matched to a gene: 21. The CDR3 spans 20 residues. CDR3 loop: CASRLPYLDRAAASNQPQHF. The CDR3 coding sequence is TGTGCCAGCCGACTCCCATACCTGGACAGGGCCGCGGCTAGCAATCAGCCCCAGCATTTT.

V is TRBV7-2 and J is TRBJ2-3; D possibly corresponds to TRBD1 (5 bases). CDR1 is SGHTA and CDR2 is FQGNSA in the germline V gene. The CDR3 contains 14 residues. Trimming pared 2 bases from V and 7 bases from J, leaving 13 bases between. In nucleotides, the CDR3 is TGTGCCAGCAGCTTATATGTGGGGCTACATACGCAGTATTTT. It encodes CASSLYVGLHTQYF.

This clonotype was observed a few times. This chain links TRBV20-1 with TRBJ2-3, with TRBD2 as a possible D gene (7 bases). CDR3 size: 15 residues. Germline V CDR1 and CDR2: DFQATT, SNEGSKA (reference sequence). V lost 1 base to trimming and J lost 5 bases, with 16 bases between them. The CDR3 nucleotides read TGCAGTGCTAGAGTAGGGGGGGGGCACGGAGATACGCAGTATTTT. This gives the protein CSARVGGGHGDTQYF.